This T cell receptor beta chain was identified in a study of response to subunit inactivated influenza vaccine. Findings and caveats of the study: Only a handful of new T cells, the authors suggested, are recruited with each seasonal influenza vaccination.

There are 14 residues in the CDR3. The V end was cut by 5 bases, the J end by 3 bases, with 11 bases between. Of note for this clonotype: What it binds is unknown.

Each CDR3 protein gets one entry after TCRdb re-called the RT-PCR reads with MiXCR. The sample records over 750,000 distinct CDR3 sequences, 21% being singletons. Sample: PBMCs from blood, taken less than 6 days after vaccination. This chain uses TRBV12-3 or TRBV12-4 with TRBJ1-5; possible D gene TRBD1, 6 bases. This clonotype was obtained from a man in his fifties who received an inactivated influenza vaccine. CDR3 amino acids: CASSGGTHNQPQHF. DNA of the CDR3: TGTGCCAGCAGTGGCGGGACACACAATCAGCCCCAGCATTTT.